These T cell receptor beta chains were read from a single sample in a study of cytomegalovirus exposure and HLA in healthy donors. The protocol was immunoSEQ multiplex PCR, while the TCRdb copy is restricted to in-frame clones and leaves out a portion. Counted here are some 150,000 clones, roughly 77% occurring once; the ten biggest clones make up approximately 3.7%. Input material: PBMCs. The receptors originated from a human donor in good health. The CDR3 runs from the conserved cysteine through the conserved F or W. D genes are given only for firm matches. Not all rows give a size; the values are once, few, many and, for expanded clones, a class.

V,D,J,size,DNA,CDR3
TRBV10-2,TRBD2,TRBJ2-1,NA,TGCGCCAGCAGTGAGCGACGGGTAGGGCTAGCGGGGGGAGGGCAGTTCTTC,CASSERRVGLAGGGQFF
TRBV28,TRBD2,TRBJ2-1,NA,TGTGCCAGCAGTACCGGGACTACAGTAGTTAGTCGGTTCTTC,CASSTGTTVVSRFF
TRBV19,TRBD1,TRBJ1-2,NA,TGTGCCAGTAGTATGGGACAGGCTAACTATGGCTACACCTTC,CASSMGQANYGYTF
TRBV5-6,TRBD2,TRBJ2-3,NA,TGTGCCAGCAGCTGGCGGGGTTGGCGGGAGATAAGCACAGATACGCAGTATTTT,CASSWRGWREISTDTQYF
TRBV19,TRBD1,TRBJ2-7,once,TGTGCCAGTAGGAAGACAGGGGGAACTCCCGAGCAGTACTTC,CASRKTGGTPEQYF
TRBV5-6,NA,TRBJ2-6,NA,TGTGCCAGCAGCTTGCGGGGGGCTACTGGGGCCAACGTCCTGACTTTC,CASSLRGATGANVLTF
TRBV5-1,NA,TRBJ1-1,NA,TGCGCCAGCAGCCCGGAGGGGGGGAGAGTCACTGAAGCTTTCTTT,CASSPEGGRVTEAFF
TRBV7-2,TRBD2,TRBJ2-7,NA,TGTGCCAGCAGCTATGGGGGACTAGCGGGATTTAACTCCTACGAGCAGTACTTC,CASSYGGLAGFNSYEQYF
TRBV27,NA,TRBJ2-7,NA,TGTGCCAGCAGCTTCGTGGGGGCCTCCTACGAGCAGTACTTC,CASSFVGASYEQYF
TRBV6-6,TRBD1,TRBJ1-1,NA,TGTGCCAGCAGTTATGACGGCAGGGGGTACACTGAAGCTTTCTTT,CASSYDGRGYTEAFF
TRBV15,TRBD1,TRBJ2-7,NA,TGTGCCACCAGCCGCGACCGGACAGGGGGTGACGAGCAGTACTTC,CATSRDRTGGDEQYF
TRBV6-4,TRBD1,TRBJ2-1,NA,TGTGCCAGCAGCGGGACAGGGGATGAGCAGTTCTTC,CASSGTGDEQFF
TRBV6-1,TRBD1,TRBJ1-1,NA,TGTGCCAGCAGTGGTAAGGGACAGGGGTTGTCTGAAGCTTTCTTT,CASSGKGQGLSEAFF
TRBV7-2,TRBD2,TRBJ2-1,NA,TGTGCCAGCAGCTTAAGCGGGAGCTCCTACAATGAGCAGTTCTTC,CASSLSGSSYNEQFF
TRBV7-8,NA,TRBJ2-2,NA,TGTGCCAGCAGCTTTCCCTCAAGCGCGAACACCGGGGAGCTGTTTTTT,CASSFPSSANTGELFF
TRBV19,NA,TRBJ1-2,NA,TGTGCCAGTAGTATGGCAGGGTGGGGCTATGGCTACACCTTC,CASSMAGWGYGYTF
TRBV19,TRBD2,TRBJ2-7,NA,TGTGCCAGTAGTATGACTAGCGGGTTGTACGAGCAGTACTTC,CASSMTSGLYEQYF
TRBV6-5,TRBD1,TRBJ2-7,NA,TGTGCCAGCAGTTACTCGGGGGACAGGTCTTACGAGCAGTACTTC,CASSYSGDRSYEQYF
TRBV6-5,NA,TRBJ1-1,NA,TGTGCCAGCAGCTCCCGGAACACTGAAGCTTTCTTT,CASSSRNTEAFF
TRBV30,NA,TRBJ1-2,NA,TGTGCCTGGAGTATATGGGCGAAAGGCCGGGGTGGCTACACCTTC,CAWSIWAKGRGGYTF